These 24 T cell receptor beta chains were sequenced from one sample in a study of cytomegalovirus exposure and HLA in healthy donors (dated by TCRdb to the late 2010s). The receptor library was made with the immunoSEQ multiplex PCR assay. For the multiplex PCR, a mixture combining 60 forward primers for TCR Vbeta segments and 13 reverse primers for TCR Jbeta segments was used. TCRdb carries this immuneACCESS record with in-frame sequences only. Its versions omit some clonotypes, under half of them owing to an unresolved V gene in the studies checked, with the rest unexplained. The sample table contains 100,000 to 150,000 clones; only one count was recorded for 77% of them. The ten largest account for 9.5% to 15% of the sample. Sequencing was carried out using PBMCs. All receptors come from a woman aged 40 to 50 in good health and CMV-seropositive.

V gene TRBV7-9 combines with J gene TRBJ2-1; D possibly corresponds to TRBD2 (5 bases). Germline V lookup: CDR1 SEHNR, CDR2 FQNEAQ (reference sequence). This CDR3 is 14 amino acids long. Deletions cut 1 base from V and 8 bases from J, with 12 bases between. The CDR3 DNA follows: TGTGCCAGCAGCTTAGGCCTAGCCTCTGATGAGCAGTTCTTC. Protein sequence: CASSLGLASDEQFF.

V is TRBV29-1 and J is TRBJ1-5; no clear D. The CDR3 extends over 13 amino acids. The V end was cut by 4 bases, the J end by 0 bases, with 7 bases between. Germline V gene lookup returns CDR1 SQVTM and CDR2 ANQGSEA. CDR3 coding DNA: TGCAGCGTTGCAGGCTATAGCAATCAGCCCCAGCATTTT. It codes for CSVAGYSNQPQHF.

V usage is TRBV29-1 and J usage is TRBJ2-5, with no clear D. Looked up from germline, CDR1 is SQVTM and CDR2 is ANQGSEA. V was trimmed by 4 bases and J by 5 bases, leaving 17 bases between them. The CDR3 loop spans 14 amino acids. The CDR3 loop is CSVVDRRRMETQYF. CDR3 sequence (DNA): TGCAGCGTTGTTGATCGGAGAAGGATGGAGACCCAGTACTTC. The complete variable domain, with remaining parts taken from reference TRBV29-1 and TRBJ2-5, reads SAVISQKPSRDICQRGTSLTIQCQVDSQVTMMFWYRQQPGQSLTLIATANQGSEATYESGFVIDKFPISRPNLTFSTLTVSNMSPEDSSIYLCSVVDRRRMETQYFGPGTRLLVL.

This chain connects TRBV25-1 to TRBJ1-3; possible D gene TRBD1, 6 bases. V was pared by 4 bases and J by 7 bases, with 17 bases between. Germline V gene lookup returns CDR1 MGHDK and CDR2 SYGVNS. The CDR3 is 15 residues long. The CDR3 DNA is TGTGCCAGCAGTGGGTTTGAGACAGGAGGCAACACCATATATTTT. It encodes CASSGFETGGNTIYF.

The rearrangement links TRBV5-1 to TRBJ2-1; 7 bases fit TRBD2. J was trimmed by 6 bases and V by 4 bases; bases with no gene match: 4. Germline lookup yields CDR1 SGHRS and CDR2 YFSETQ. CDR3 length equals 13 residues. CDR3 region: CASSGLGSNEQFF. DNA of the CDR3: TGCGCCAGCAGCGGACTAGGAAGCAATGAGCAGTTCTTC.

This rearrangement joins TRBV5-1 to TRBJ2-3; TRBD1 matches 7 bases. Per germline, CDR1 SGHRS and CDR2 YFSETQ. The V and J ends lost 4 bases and 2 bases, in that order; junction bases with no gene match: 10. This CDR3 spans 16 amino acids. The CDR3 nucleotides read TGCGCCAGCAGCGGGGAGACAGGGCTAGTCACAGATACGCAGTATTTT. It specifies CASSGETGLVTDTQYF.

The V call is TRBV28, the J call TRBJ2-2, with a tentative D call TRBD2 (5 bases). Germline assignment: CDR1 MDHEN and CDR2 SYDVKM. This CDR3 region has 14 residues. V lost 6 bases to trimming and J lost 1 base, with 9 bases between them. Here the CDR3 reads CASSKGGNTGELFF. Here the CDR3 DNA reads TGTGCCAGCAGCAAAGGAGGGAACACCGGGGAGCTGTTTTTT.

A few counts support this clone. V and J are TRBV4-1 and TRBJ2-7; tentative D call: TRBD2 (5 bases). V was trimmed by 0 bases and J by 7 bases, leaving 19 bases between them. This CDR3 is 16 amino acids long. CDR1 is MGHRA, CDR2 YSYEKL, per germline. In DNA, the CDR3 is TGCGCCAGCAGCCAAGAAGGAGGCTTGGCACAGCGGGAGCAGTACTTC. Residues: CASSQEGGLAQREQYF.

This clone was seen only a few times. This rearrangement joins TRBV28 to TRBJ2-1, with TRBD2 matching 7 bases. The trim removed 5 bases at V and 10 bases at J, leaving 2 bases unmatched. Germline values: CDR1 MDHEN, CDR2 SYDVKM. The CDR3 contains 11 residues. CDR3 residues: CASSVRGEQFF. In DNA, the CDR3 is TGTGCCAGCAGTGTGCGGGGGGAGCAGTTCTTC.

This clone was observed once. The CDR3, as DNA: TGTGCCAGCAGCTCACAGGGAGTTGGGGCTTTCTTT. Its translation is CASSSQGVGAFF. J is TRBJ1-1 and V is TRBV5-6, with D perhaps TRBD1 (6 bases). Germline loops: CDR1 SGHDT, CDR2 YYEEEE. V lost 3 bases and J 11 bases, leaving 14 bases between the germline ends. This CDR3 contains 12 residues.

The chain has TRBV4-1 and TRBJ1-1; D possibly corresponds to TRBD1 (6 bases). The germline V gene encodes CDR1 MGHRA and CDR2 YSYEKL. The CDR3 length is 16 residues. V was clipped by 0 bases and J by 1 base, with 12 bases between them. CDR3 sequence reads: CASSQDLNRANTEAFF. DNA of the CDR3: TGCGCCAGCAGCCAAGATCTTAACAGGGCGAACACTGAAGCTTTCTTT.

This clone was seen a few times. The chain is built from TRBV5-1 and TRBJ2-7; 7 bases agree with TRBD2. This CDR3 spans 14 amino acids. V lost 6 bases, J lost 4 bases, and 10 bases stayed unmatched. CDR1 and CDR2 (germline): SGHRS, YFSETQ. The CDR3 is CASNPGGVLYEQYF. CDR3 nucleotides: TGCGCCAGCAACCCTGGGGGGGTCCTTTACGAGCAGTACTTC.

The chain couples TRBV29-1 to TRBJ2-3; 10 bases line up with TRBD2. The CDR3 extends over 15 amino acids. Trimming removed 6 bases from V and 2 bases from J; junction bases left unmatched: 8. Germline V gives CDR1 SQVTM, CDR2 ANQGSEA. DNA of the CDR3: TGCAGCGTCGGGCTACTAGCGGGGACCACAGATACGCAGTATTTT. Translation gives CSVGLLAGTTDTQYF.

This chain joins TRBV29-1 and TRBJ2-5, with unresolved D. The CDR3 runs to 14 residues. Germline values: CDR1 SQVTM, CDR2 ANQGSEA. Between the trimmed V and J ends, which lost 0 bases and 7 bases, there was a span of 15 bases. The CDR3 spells CSVEDRSFGSTQYF. As DNA, the CDR3 is TGCAGCGTTGAAGATCGCAGTTTCGGGTCGACCCAGTACTTC. The whole variable domain, remainder taken from reference TRBV29-1 and TRBJ2-5, is SAVISQKPSRDICQRGTSLTIQCQVDSQVTMMFWYRQQPGQSLTLIATANQGSEATYESGFVIDKFPISRPNLTFSTLTVSNMSPEDSSIYLCSVEDRSFGSTQYFGPGTRLLVL.

The gene calls are TRBV28 and TRBJ1-2, with TRBD1 as a possible D gene (5 bases). Germline V gene sequence: CDR1 MDHEN, CDR2 SYDVKM. The CDR3 is 11 residues long. Between the trimmed V and J ends, which lost 5 bases and 8 bases, there was a span of 9 bases. The CDR3 sequence: CASSERQGYTF. The CDR3 DNA reads as TGTGCCAGCAGTGAGCGACAGGGCTACACCTTC.

This chain connects TRBV7-8 to TRBJ1-5; the D gene is possibly TRBD1 (5 bases). Deletions cut 5 bases from V and 4 bases from J, with 15 bases between. There are 15 residues in the CDR3. Looked up from germline, CDR1 is SGHVS and CDR2 is FQNEAQ. The CDR3 DNA sequence: TGTGCCAGCAGCCTCCGGATTCAGGGAAATCAGCCCCAGCATTTT. Translating it yields CASSLRIQGNQPQHF.

V is TRBV28 and J is TRBJ1-3; maybe TRBD1 (5 bases). Looked up from germline, CDR1 is MDHEN and CDR2 is SYDVKM. Deletions cut 3 bases from V and 4 bases from J, with 13 bases between. This CDR3 has 15 amino acids. The DNA for the CDR3 is TGTGCCAGCAGTTTGGGAGGGGCGGGGGGAAACACCATATATTTT. Its translation is CASSLGGAGGNTIYF.

In its sample, this clone was seen a few times. The rearrangement uses TRBV20-1 and TRBJ2-1; 7 bases are a match to TRBD2. CDR3 size: 11 residues. Germline-derived CDR1 and CDR2 are DFQATT and SNEGSKA (reference sequence). The CDR3 nucleotides read TGCAGAGGGACTAACTCTAATGAGCAGTTCTTC. Translated: CRGTNSNEQFF.

This clone was detected a few times. The rearrangement links TRBV5-4 to TRBJ2-7, with 7 bases identical to TRBD1. The CDR3 totals 14 residues. Germline V gene lookup returns CDR1 SGHNT and CDR2 YYREEE (reference sequence). V was pared by 4 bases and J by 5 bases, with 9 bases of the junction left unmatched. CDR3 sequence (DNA): TGTGCCAGCAGCAAAAACAGGGGTTGGCACGAGCAGTACTTC. As protein: CASSKNRGWHEQYF. Full variable domain (rest looked up from reference TRBV5-4 and TRBJ2-7): ETGVTQSPTHLIKTRGQQVTLRCSSQSGHNTVSWYQQALGQGPQFIFQYYREEENGRGNFPPRFSGLQFPNYSSELNVNALELDDSALYLCASSKNRGWHEQYFGPGTRLTVT.

The CDR3 sequence is CASRQGTGTGELFF. CDR3 bases: TGTGCCAGCAGACAGGGGACCGGCACCGGGGAGCTGTTTTTT. The gene calls are TRBV7-3 and TRBJ2-2; 7 bases map to TRBD1. With V trimmed by 6 bases and J by 4 bases, 5 bases remained unmatched. The germline V gene has CDR1 SGHTA and CDR2 FQGTGA. This CDR3 is built from 14 residues.

The chain carries TRBV27 and TRBJ2-1; 12 nucleotides match TRBD2. CDR1 and CDR2 from the germline V gene are MNHEY and SMNVEV (reference sequence). Trimming removed 7 bases from V and 4 bases from J; junction bases left unmatched: 11. The CDR3 sequence is 17 residues long. The CDR3 loop reads CASTPGLAGPSYNEQFF. CDR3 bases: TGTGCCAGCACCCCAGGACTAGCGGGGCCGAGTTACAATGAGCAGTTCTTC.

The V call is TRBV28, the J call TRBJ2-7; 9 bases map to TRBD1. The CDR3 loop spans 14 amino acids. V was clipped by 3 bases and J by 4 bases; unmatched bases: 4. Germline-derived CDR1 and CDR2 are MDHEN and SYDVKM. CDR3 nucleotide sequence: TGTGCCAGCAGTTTGAGGGGACAGGGATACGAGCAGTACTTC. This encodes CASSLRGQGYEQYF.

CDR3: CASSQDRGGNYGYTF. CDR3 sequence (DNA): TGTGCCAGCAGCCAGGACAGGGGAGGGAACTATGGCTACACCTTC. This sequence joins TRBV11-1 and TRBJ1-2; 9 nucleotides match TRBD1. V gave up 5 bases and J gave up 2 bases; unmatched junction bases: 6. This CDR3 is built from 15 residues. The germline CDR1 and CDR2 sequences are SGHAT and FQDESV (reference sequence).

This clone occurred once. V and J are TRBV6-1 and TRBJ2-7; 7 bases align to TRBD1. Germline V gene data show CDR1 as MNHNS and CDR2 as SASEGT. The CDR3 totals 15 residues. The junction had 4 bases not matched to a gene; V was cut back by 0 bases and J by 2 bases. As DNA, the CDR3 is TGTGCCAGCAGTGAAGCAGGGACAGCCGCCTACGAGCAGTACTTC. Its protein is CASSEAGTAAYEQYF.